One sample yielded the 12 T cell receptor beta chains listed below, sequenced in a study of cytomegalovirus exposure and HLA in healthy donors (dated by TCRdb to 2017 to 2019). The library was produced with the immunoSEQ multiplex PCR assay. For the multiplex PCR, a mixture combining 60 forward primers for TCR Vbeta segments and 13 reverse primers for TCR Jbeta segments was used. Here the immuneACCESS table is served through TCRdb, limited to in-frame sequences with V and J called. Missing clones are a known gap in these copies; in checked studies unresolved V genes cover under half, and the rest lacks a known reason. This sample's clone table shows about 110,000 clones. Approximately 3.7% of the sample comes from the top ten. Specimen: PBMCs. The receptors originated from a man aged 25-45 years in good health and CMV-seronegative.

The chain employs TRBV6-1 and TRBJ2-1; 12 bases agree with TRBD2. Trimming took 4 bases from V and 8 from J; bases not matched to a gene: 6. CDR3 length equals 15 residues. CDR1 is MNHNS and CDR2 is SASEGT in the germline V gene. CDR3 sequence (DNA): TGTGCCAGCAGTGGGCTAGCGGGGGGGCCCTATGAGCAGTTCTTC. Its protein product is CASSGLAGGPYEQFF.

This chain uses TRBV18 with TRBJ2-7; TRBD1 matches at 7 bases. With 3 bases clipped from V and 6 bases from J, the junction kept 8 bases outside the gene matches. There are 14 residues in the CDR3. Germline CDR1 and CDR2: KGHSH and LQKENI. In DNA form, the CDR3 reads TGTGCCAGCTCACCGACAGGGCCCACTAGCGAGCAGTACTTC. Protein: CASSPTGPTSEQYF.

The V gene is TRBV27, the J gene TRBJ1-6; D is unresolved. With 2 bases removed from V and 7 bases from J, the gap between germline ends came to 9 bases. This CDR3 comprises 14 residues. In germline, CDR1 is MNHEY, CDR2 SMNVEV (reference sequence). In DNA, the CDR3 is TGTGCCAGCAGTTTAGTGGGCCGGAATTCACCCCTCCACTTT. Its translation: CASSLVGRNSPLHF.

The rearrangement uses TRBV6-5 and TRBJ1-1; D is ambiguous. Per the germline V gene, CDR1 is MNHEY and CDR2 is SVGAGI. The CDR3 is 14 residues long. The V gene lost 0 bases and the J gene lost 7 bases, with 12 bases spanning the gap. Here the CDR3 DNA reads TGTGCCAGCAGTTACTCGAAATCCCGGGTTGAAGCTTTCTTT. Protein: CASSYSKSRVEAFF.

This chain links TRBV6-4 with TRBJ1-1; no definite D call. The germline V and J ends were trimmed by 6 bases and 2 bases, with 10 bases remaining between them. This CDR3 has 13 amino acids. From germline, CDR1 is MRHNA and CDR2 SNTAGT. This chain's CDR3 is CASRATFNTEAFF. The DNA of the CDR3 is TGTGCCAGCAGGGCAACCTTCAACACTGAAGCTTTCTTT.

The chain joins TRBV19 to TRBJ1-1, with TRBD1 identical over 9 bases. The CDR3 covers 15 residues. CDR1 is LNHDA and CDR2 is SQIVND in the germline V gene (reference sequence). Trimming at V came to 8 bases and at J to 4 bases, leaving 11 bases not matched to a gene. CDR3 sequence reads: CASGDYRGPGTEAFF. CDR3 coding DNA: TGTGCCAGTGGGGATTACAGGGGGCCCGGCACTGAAGCTTTCTTT.

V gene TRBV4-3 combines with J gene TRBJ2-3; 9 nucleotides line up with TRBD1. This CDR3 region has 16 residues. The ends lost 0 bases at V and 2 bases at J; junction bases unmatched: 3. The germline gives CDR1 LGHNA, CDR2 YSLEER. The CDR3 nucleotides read TGCGCCAGCAGCCAAGAGACAGGGGGATTCACAGATACGCAGTATTTT. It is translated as CASSQETGGFTDTQYF.

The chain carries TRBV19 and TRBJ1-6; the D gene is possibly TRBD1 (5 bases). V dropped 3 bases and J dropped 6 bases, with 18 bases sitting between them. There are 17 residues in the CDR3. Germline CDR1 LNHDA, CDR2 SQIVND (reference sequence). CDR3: CASSMEGRAYGNSPLHF. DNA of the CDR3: TGTGCCAGTAGTATGGAGGGCAGGGCGTATGGTAATTCACCCCTCCACTTT.

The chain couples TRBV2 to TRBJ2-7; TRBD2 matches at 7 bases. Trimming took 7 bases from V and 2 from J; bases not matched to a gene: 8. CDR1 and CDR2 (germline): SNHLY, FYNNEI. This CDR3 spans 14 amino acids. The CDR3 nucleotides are TGTGCCAGCACCCAAACGGGGGGACCCTACGAGCAGTACTTC. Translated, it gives CASTQTGGPYEQYF.

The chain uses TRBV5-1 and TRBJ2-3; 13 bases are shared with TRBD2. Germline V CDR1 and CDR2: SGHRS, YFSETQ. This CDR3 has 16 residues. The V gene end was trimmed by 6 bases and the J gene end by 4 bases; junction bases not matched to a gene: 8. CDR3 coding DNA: TGCGCCAGCACCCTGAAGACTAGCGGGGGGTCAGATACGCAGTATTTT. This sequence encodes CASTLKTSGGSDTQYF.

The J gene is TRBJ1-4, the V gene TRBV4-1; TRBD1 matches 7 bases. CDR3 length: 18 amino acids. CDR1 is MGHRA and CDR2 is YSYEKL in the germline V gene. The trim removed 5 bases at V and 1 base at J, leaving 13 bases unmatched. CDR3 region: CASSFPQGPLVTNEKLFF. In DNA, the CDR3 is TGCGCCAGCAGCTTCCCACAGGGGCCGTTGGTAACTAATGAAAAACTGTTTTTT.

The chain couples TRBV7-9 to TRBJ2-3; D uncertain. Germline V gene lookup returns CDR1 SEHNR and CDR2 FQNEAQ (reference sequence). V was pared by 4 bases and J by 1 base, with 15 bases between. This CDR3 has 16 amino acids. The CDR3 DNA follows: TGTGCCAGCAGCTCGTCGGTAGATACTCGCACAGATACGCAGTATTTT. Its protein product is CASSSSVDTRTDTQYF.